The rows below give T cell receptor beta chains drawn from one sample of a study of tumor-infiltrating lymphocytes in primary liver carcinoma. TCRdb passed the multiplex PCR reads through MiXCR, listing each CDR3 protein once. The sample contains about 50,000 distinct CDR3 sequences, around 77% of which appear only once. Sequencing used liver tumor tissue from sampling region 5. Receptor source: a man aged 35 to 55 with primary liver carcinoma and hepatitis B virus infection. Both conserved end residues are part of each CDR3. The order of the fields is clone size, CDR3 length, V gene, CDR3 protein. Not every row has a clone size; where given, it reads once, few, many or a size class.

few,13,TRBV6-5,CASTSGPYNEQFF
.,12,TRBV29-1,CSVSILAYEQYF
once,13,TRBV5-1,CASNKWGADEALF
.,14,TRBV29-1,CSVEGWTSTEIQYF
.,15,TRBV10-2,CASSQTAPSYNEQFF
.,15,TRBV12-3/TRBV12-4,CASTLNLGSNQPHHF
.,17,TRBV13,CASSLGMGRSSGNTIYF
.,19,TRBV4-2,CASSQEWATAISGANVLTF
.,13,TRBV12-3/TRBV12-4,CASTAGRQETQYF
.,17,TRBV12-3/TRBV12-4,CASSPRAGQPSYNEQYF
.,19,TRBV12-3/TRBV12-4,CASSLETSGPLPSYNEQFF
.,15,TRBV5-4,CASSSTNANTRELFF
.,13,TRBV6-1,CVSSWAGNQPQHF
.,15,TRBV11-2,CASSIRWTGEDEQYF
few,14,TRBV28,CVSTPNRAGYGYTF
.,14,TRBV6-2/TRBV6-3,CASSFSDGSYDQYF
.,10,TRBV29-1,CNVFDTEAFF
.,14,TRBV29-1,CSVSVTGVSDTQYF
.,15,TRBV6-1,CASSVDRGCNQPRHF
.,18,TRBV28,CASILKSPSGGEHRYAVF
.,16,TRBV5-1,CASNLGTGNVNTEAFF
few,13,TRBV6-1,CASKGGARPEAFF
.,13,TRBV11-1,CASGRKRSYEQYF
few,14,TRBV15,CPTSRTSDTGEPFF
.,16,TRBV6-5,CASSWGTGGMNIEAFF
.,13,TRBV2,CANSGQGFPEAFF
many,16,TRBV14,CASSSTQTGHANVLTF
.,14,TRBV10-2,CASSGSSRQEIQYF
.,15,TRBV28,CVSSLWGGKMVEQYF
.,12,TRBV14,CPSSQTTDTHYF
.,16,TRBV7-8,CASSWVTTGLQEAQYF
.,11,TRBV6-2/TRBV6-3,CPCSYKETQYF
many,14,TRBV6-5,CASRSGFLDYEQYF
few,13,TRBV29-1,CSVESAGGYEQYF
.,16,TRBV2,CASTNLGTSGSNEQLF
.,16,TRBV4-2,CASSPSSMSSYNEHFF
.,16,TRBV28,CASIPPELGGYNEQFF
.,17,TRBV6-5,CASSSPSRGLSSSPLHF
.,15,TRBV28,CASGRGSCRSYGQYF
.,16,TRBV6-2/TRBV6-3,CASSSHLAGGSSTQYF
.,13,TRBV11-1,CACSFGDSGEPFF
.,15,TRBV12-3/TRBV12-4,CTSRMASGYHNEQFF
.,15,TRBV5-8,CASSQGSTSNQAQHF
few,14,TRBV12-3/TRBV12-4,CVSSLSARRVTQYF
.,16,TRBV14,CASSAVEGWVNNGQFF
many,10,TRBV2,CASGAYEQYF
.,16,TRBV4-1,CASSQDPGSWSNTHYF
medium-sized,11,TRBV5-6,CASSLNGGYTF
.,16,TRBV7-9,CASRSWTVGSPDTQYF
many,15,TRBV5-4,CASSTAGQYNNEQFF